This T cell receptor (beta chain) was profiled in a study of cytomegalovirus exposure and HLA in healthy donors. Germline loops: CDR1 GTSNPN, CDR2 SVGIG (reference sequence). This CDR3 contains 15 residues. The V and J ends lost 4 bases and 1 base respectively, with 16 bases between them. Unrecorded for this donor was the CMV serostatus. A multiplex PCR was run with 60 Vbeta primers and 13 Jbeta primers. Using immunoSEQ multiplex PCR, the repertoire was profiled, and TCRdb retains in-frame clones only, with some absent. The sample holds over 90,000 clones; around 68% are singletons and the top ten take over 4%.

The chain employs TRBV30 and TRBJ2-5; tentatively, D is TRBD2 (6 bases). The sample taken for sequencing was PBMCs. This sequence originates from a human donor in good health. The CDR3 coding sequence is TGTGCCTGGATGCCTTCCTACGGGGGCCAAGAGACCCAGTACTTC. Its translation: CAWMPSYGGQETQYF.